What follows are 23 T cell receptor beta chains derived from one specimen sequenced in a study of shared clonotypes between healthy human individuals. The data were produced by immunoSEQ multiplex PCR, yet TCRdb's version contains in-frame clones alone and is incomplete. The sample has about 2.4 million clones; approximately 93% are singletons. Source material: naive CD4+ T cells from PBMCs. Stated subset: CD45RA+ positively selected. Receptors were obtained from a man aged 18 to 29 in good health. Some clones in this sample may be carry-over from other donors' samples.

This sequence joins TRBV9 and TRBJ2-5, with 9 bases that match TRBD2. Germline V gene lookup returns CDR1 SGDLS and CDR2 YYNGEE. The ends lost 5 bases at V and 0 bases at J; junction bases unmatched: 11. This CDR3 region has 17 residues. The DNA of the CDR3 is TGTGCCAGCAGGCCCGGAGGGAGCGGGAGGTACCAAGAGACCCAGTACTTC. Translated, it gives CASRPGGSGRYQETQYF. The whole variable domain, remainder taken from reference TRBV9 and TRBJ2-5, is DSGVTQTPKHLITATGQRVTLRCSPRSGDLSVYWYQQSLDQGLQFLIQYYNGEERAKGNILERFSAQQFPDLHSELNLSSLELGDSALYFCASRPGGSGRYQETQYFGPGTRLLVL.

The chain combines TRBV27 with TRBJ2-5; 13 bases agree with TRBD2. This CDR3 is 17 amino acids long. Trimming at V came to 5 bases and at J to 4 bases, leaving 10 bases not matched to a gene. Germline lookup yields CDR1 MNHEY and CDR2 SMNVEV (reference sequence). The CDR3 nucleotides are TGTGCCAGCAGTAGCCGGACTAGCGGGAGTAGGGGAGAGACCCAGTACTTC. Residues: CASSSRTSGSRGETQYF.

This rearrangement joins TRBV15 to TRBJ1-2; 8 nucleotides align to TRBD1. The germline CDR1 and CDR2 sequences are LNHNV and YYDKDF (reference sequence). This CDR3 comprises 18 residues. The ends lost 0 bases at V and 8 bases at J; junction bases unmatched: 17. This CDR3 reads CATSRDMAGGFYSRGYTF. CDR3 DNA sequence: TGTGCCACCAGCAGAGATATGGCAGGGGGCTTTTATTCGCGAGGCTACACCTTC.

The chain joins TRBV7-9 to TRBJ2-1, with TRBD2 matching 12 bases. Trimming cost V 4 bases and J 7 bases; bases outside gene matches: 8. CDR1 is SEHNR, CDR2 FQNEAQ, per germline (reference sequence). The CDR3 covers 16 residues. The CDR3, as DNA: TGTGCCAGCAGCTCGTGGACTAGCGGGACCCCTAATGAGCAGTTCTTC. Translating it yields CASSSWTSGTPNEQFF.

The chain is built from TRBV19 and TRBJ1-1; 7 bases are a match to TRBD1. Trimming took 4 bases from V and 7 from J; bases not matched to a gene: 12. CDR1 is LNHDA and CDR2 is SQIVND in the germline V gene (reference sequence). The CDR3 covers 15 residues. This chain's CDR3 is CASSSSGGYGFEAFF. CDR3 sequence (DNA): TGTGCCAGTAGTAGCTCAGGGGGGTACGGATTTGAAGCTTTCTTT.

This clone was observed once. This sample includes further DNA sequences coding for the same CDR3. This chain joins TRBV18 and TRBJ1-4, with D perhaps TRBD1 (5 bases). The CDR3 is 15 residues long. Germline assignment: CDR1 KGHSH and CDR2 LQKENI. V was cut by 5 bases and J by 4 bases, with 14 bases left in between. The CDR3 nucleotides are TGTGCCAGCTCATCGCCAGGGACGGGTAATGAAAAACTGTTTTTT. Translated, it gives CASSSPGTGNEKLFF.

The V gene is TRBV6-5, the J gene TRBJ2-7, with D unclear. The CDR3 consists of 14 residues. Trimming took off 5 bases at V and 5 bases at J, with 16 bases between the two ends. Germline V gives CDR1 MNHEY, CDR2 SVGAGI. The CDR3 DNA is TGTGCCAGCAGTACCCGGGCAGGATGGAACGAGCAGTACTTC. It encodes CASSTRAGWNEQYF.

The chain couples TRBV27 to TRBJ2-3, with TRBD2 matching over 10 bases. Germline values: CDR1 MNHEY, CDR2 SMNVEV (reference sequence). CDR3 length: 16 residues. V lost 3 bases to trimming and J lost 3 bases; unmatched junction nucleotides: 6. DNA for the CDR3: TGTGCCAGCAGTTTGGGGATACTAGCGGGAACAGATACGCAGTATTTT. It encodes CASSLGILAGTDTQYF.

V usage is TRBV6-5 and J usage is TRBJ2-5; D is possibly TRBD2 (7 bases). The DNA matches TRBJ2-7 better at its end, which makes the J call doubtful. The germline gives CDR1 MNHEY, CDR2 SVGAGI. This CDR3 contains 13 residues. CDR3 protein: CASGGAGSYEQYF. The CDR3 DNA reads as TGTGCCAGCGGGGGGGCAGGCTCCTACGAGCAGTACTTC.

The V call is TRBV29-1, the J call TRBJ2-1; 13 bases line up with TRBD2. Germline trimming cut 2 bases from V and 8 bases from J; bases unmatched to any gene: 6. Per the germline V gene, CDR1 is SQVTM and CDR2 is ANQGSEA. The length of the CDR3 is 15 residues. This CDR3 is CSVEQGTSGRDEQFF. In DNA, the CDR3 is TGCAGCGTTGAACAGGGAACTAGCGGGAGGGATGAGCAGTTCTTC.

This chain links TRBV4-2 with TRBJ2-5, with 8 bases identical to TRBD1. The CDR3 contains 14 residues. The V and J ends lost 3 bases and 5 bases, in that order; junction bases with no gene match: 5. In germline, CDR1 is LGHNA, CDR2 YNFKEQ. CDR3 loop: CASSHLDREETQYF. As DNA, the CDR3 is TGTGCCAGCAGCCATCTGGACAGGGAGGAGACCCAGTACTTC.

The chain combines TRBV27 with TRBJ2-3, with 7 bases identical to TRBD1. V lost 6 bases to trimming and J lost 4 bases; unmatched junction nucleotides: 7. The CDR3 contains 14 residues. The germline V gene has CDR1 MNHEY and CDR2 SMNVEV (reference sequence). In nucleotides, the CDR3 is TGTGCCAGCAGGCTGACAGGGACCCCAGATACGCAGTATTTT. Protein sequence: CASRLTGTPDTQYF.

The chain is built from TRBV5-5 and TRBJ1-1; D not certain. CDR1 is SGHKS, CDR2 YYEKEE, per germline (reference sequence). Trimming left V 2 bases short and J 7 bases short, with 12 bases between. The CDR3 is 13 amino acids. CDR3 residues: CASSFLPLDEAFF. As DNA, the CDR3 is TGTGCCAGCAGCTTTCTCCCACTGGATGAAGCTTTCTTT.

The chain recombines TRBV7-8 with TRBJ1-2; 9 nucleotides align to TRBD1. V shed 7 bases and J 3 bases; nucleotides not matched to a gene: 9. Per the germline V gene, CDR1 is SGHVS and CDR2 is FQNEAQ. The CDR3 consists of 15 residues. The CDR3 is CASTPDRGGDYGYTF. The CDR3 DNA follows: TGTGCCAGCACGCCGGACAGGGGCGGCGACTATGGCTACACCTTC.

J is TRBJ2-1 and V is TRBV2; tentative D call: TRBD2 (5 bases). The CDR3 runs 11 residues. Trimming left V 11 bases short and J 8 bases short, with 13 bases between. Germline-derived CDR1 and CDR2 are SNHLY and FYNNEI. Written as DNA, the CDR3 is TGTGCCTCCGGGATATTCGATGAGCAGTTCTTC. Translating gives CASGIFDEQFF.

The CDR3 loop reads CASSSTPRPPGEQYF. CDR3 bases: TGTGCCAGCAGCTCTACTCCTAGACCGCCCGGCGAGCAGTACTTC. V is TRBV5-4 and J is TRBJ2-7, with D unresolved. The CDR3 totals 15 residues. The V gene's germline CDR1 is SGHNT and CDR2 YYREEE (reference sequence). Trimming took 3 bases from V and 6 from J, leaving 19 bases between them.

This chain joins TRBV27 and TRBJ2-1; D may be TRBD1 (6 bases). Germline CDR1 is MNHEY and CDR2 is SMNVEV (reference sequence). V was pared by 2 bases and J by 6 bases, with 20 bases between. The CDR3 has 17 residues. This chain's CDR3 is CASSLTPPGAVGNEQFF. In DNA, the CDR3 is TGTGCCAGCAGTTTAACACCTCCAGGGGCAGTTGGCAATGAGCAGTTCTTC.

The chain combines TRBV6-5 with TRBJ2-7, with 7 bases that match TRBD1. The germline CDR1 and CDR2 sequences are MNHEY and SVGAGI. V shed 6 bases and J 0 bases; nucleotides not matched to a gene: 8. CDR3 length: 15 amino acids. The CDR3 region is CASSPRQGSSYEQYF. CDR3 nucleotide sequence: TGTGCCAGCAGCCCTAGACAGGGTTCCTCCTACGAGCAGTACTTC.

In regard to this clone: Other DNA sequences in this specimen translate into the identical CDR3. The chain combines TRBV5-1 with TRBJ2-5; D uncertain. The CDR3 contains 13 residues. The germline CDR1 and CDR2 sequences are SGHRS and YFSETQ. The V and J ends lost 4 bases and 5 bases respectively, with 12 bases between them. In DNA form, the CDR3 reads TGCGCCAGCAGCAGAACCGTTGAGGAGACCCAGTACTTC. Translated: CASSRTVEETQYF.

This chain links TRBV7-2 with TRBJ2-7; 13 nucleotides agree with TRBD2. The trim removed 3 bases at V and 5 bases at J, leaving 7 bases unmatched. The CDR3 has 16 residues. Germline CDR1 and CDR2: SGHTA and FQGNSA. The CDR3 DNA is TGTGCCAGCAGCTTCCTGGGACTAGCGGGATCTCACGAGCAGTACTTC. It yields the protein CASSFLGLAGSHEQYF.

The J gene is TRBJ1-1, the V gene TRBV6-5; TRBD1 might be the D (5 bases). The CDR3 consists of 14 residues. Trimming removed 2 bases at V and 1 base at J, with 8 bases between. Germline CDR1 reads MNHEY; CDR2 reads SVGAGI. In nucleotides, the CDR3 is TGTGCCAGCAGTTACGGGGGGTCGAACACTGAAGCTTTCTTT. It is translated as CASSYGGSNTEAFF.

This rearrangement joins TRBV6-5 to TRBJ2-5; weak D call: TRBD2 (5 bases). The length of the CDR3 is 16 residues. The V and J ends lost 2 bases and 2 bases respectively, with 15 bases between them. The germline CDR1 and CDR2 sequences are MNHEY and SVGAGI. CDR3 protein: CASSYSRGPFQETQYF. The CDR3 DNA follows: TGTGCCAGCAGTTACAGTAGAGGGCCGTTTCAAGAGACCCAGTACTTC.

This chain's CDR3 is CASSSGGAYEQYF. CDR3 nucleotides: TGTGCCAGCAGCTCAGGTGGAGCCTACGAGCAGTACTTC. The chain couples TRBV7-6 to TRBJ2-7; D ambiguous. The CDR3 has 13 residues. Trimming removed 4 bases at V and 2 bases at J, with 9 bases between. Germline V CDR1 and CDR2: SGHVS, FNYEAQ. The variable domain in full, with the rest retrieved from reference TRBV7-6 and TRBJ2-7, is GAGVSQSPRYKVTKRGQDVALRCDPISGHVSLYWYRQALGQGPEFLTYFNYEAQQDKSGLPNDRFSAERPEGSISTLTIQRTEQRDSAMYRCASSSGGAYEQYFGPGTRLTVT.